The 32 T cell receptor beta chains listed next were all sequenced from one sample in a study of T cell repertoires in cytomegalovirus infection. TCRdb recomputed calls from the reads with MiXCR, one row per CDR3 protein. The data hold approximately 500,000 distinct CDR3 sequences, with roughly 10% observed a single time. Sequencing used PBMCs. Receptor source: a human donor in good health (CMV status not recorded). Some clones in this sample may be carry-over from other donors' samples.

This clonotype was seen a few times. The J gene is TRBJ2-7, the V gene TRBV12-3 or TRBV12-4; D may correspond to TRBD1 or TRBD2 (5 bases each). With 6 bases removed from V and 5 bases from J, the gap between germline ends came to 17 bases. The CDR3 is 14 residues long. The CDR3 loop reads CASSARALRDEQYF. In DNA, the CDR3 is TGTGCCAGCAGCGCCAGGGCATTGAGGGACGAGCAGTACTTC.

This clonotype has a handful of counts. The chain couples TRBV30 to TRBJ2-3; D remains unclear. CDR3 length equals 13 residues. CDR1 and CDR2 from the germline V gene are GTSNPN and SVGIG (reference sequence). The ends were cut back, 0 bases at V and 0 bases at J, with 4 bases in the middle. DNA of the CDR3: TGTGCCTGGAGTGTGACTAGCACAGATACGCAGTATTTT. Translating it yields CAWSVTSTDTQYF.

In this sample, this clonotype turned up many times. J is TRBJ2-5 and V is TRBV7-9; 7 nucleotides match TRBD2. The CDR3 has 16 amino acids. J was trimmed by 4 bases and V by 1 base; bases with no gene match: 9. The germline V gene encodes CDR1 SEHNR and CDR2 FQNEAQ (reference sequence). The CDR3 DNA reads TGTGCCAGCAGCTTAGTATCGCCAGGGAGGGGAGAGACCCAGTACTTC. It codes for CASSLVSPGRGETQYF.

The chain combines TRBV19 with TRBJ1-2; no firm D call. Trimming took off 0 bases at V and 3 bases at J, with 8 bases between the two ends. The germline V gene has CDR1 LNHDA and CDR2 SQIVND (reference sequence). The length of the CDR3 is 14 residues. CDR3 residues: CASSIDWMDYGYTF. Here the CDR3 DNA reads TGTGCCAGTAGTATAGATTGGATGGACTATGGCTACACCTTC.

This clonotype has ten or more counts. CDR3: CASSDGLASTDTQYF. In DNA, the CDR3 is TGTGCCAGCAGTGACGGGCTGGCGAGCACAGATACGCAGTATTTT. The chain links TRBV2 to TRBJ2-3; D is uncertain. With 3 bases removed from V and 0 bases from J, the gap between germline ends came to 10 bases. The CDR3 extends over 15 amino acids. Germline V gene data show CDR1 as SNHLY and CDR2 as FYNNEI.

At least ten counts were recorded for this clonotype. CDR3 residues: CASSYRVNTEAFF. In DNA form, the CDR3 reads TGTGCCAGCAGTTACAGGGTGAACACTGAAGCTTTCTTT. J is TRBJ1-1 and V is TRBV28; possible D gene TRBD1, 6 bases. The CDR3 covers 13 residues. The germline V and J ends were trimmed by 4 bases and 0 bases, with 6 bases remaining between them. Germline loops: CDR1 MDHEN, CDR2 SYDVKM. The complete variable domain, with remaining parts taken from reference TRBV28 and TRBJ1-1, reads DVKVTQSSRYLVKRTGEKVFLECVQDMDHENMFWYRQDPGLGLRLIYFSYDVKMKEKGDIPEGYSVSREKKERFSLILESASTNQTSMYLCASSYRVNTEAFFGQGTRLTVV.

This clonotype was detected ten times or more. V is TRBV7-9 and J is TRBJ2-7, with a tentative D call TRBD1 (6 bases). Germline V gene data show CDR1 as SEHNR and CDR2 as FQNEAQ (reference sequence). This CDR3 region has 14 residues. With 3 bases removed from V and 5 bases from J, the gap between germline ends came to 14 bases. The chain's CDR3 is CASSLDSRINEQYF. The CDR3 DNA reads TGTGCCAGCAGCTTGGACAGTAGGATAAACGAGCAGTACTTC. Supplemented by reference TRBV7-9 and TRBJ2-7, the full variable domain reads DTGVSQNPRHKITKRGQNVTFRCDPISEHNRLYWYRQTLGQGPEFLTYFQNEAQLEKSRLLSDRFSAERPKGSFSTLEIQRTEQGDSAMYLCASSLDSRINEQYFGPGTRLTVT.

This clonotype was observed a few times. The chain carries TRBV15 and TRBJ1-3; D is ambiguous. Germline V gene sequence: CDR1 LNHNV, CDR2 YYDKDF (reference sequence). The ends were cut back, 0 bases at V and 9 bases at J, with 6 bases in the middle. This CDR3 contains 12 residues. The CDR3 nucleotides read TGTGCCACCAGCAGAGACCTGCGCACCATATATTTT. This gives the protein CATSRDLRTIYF.

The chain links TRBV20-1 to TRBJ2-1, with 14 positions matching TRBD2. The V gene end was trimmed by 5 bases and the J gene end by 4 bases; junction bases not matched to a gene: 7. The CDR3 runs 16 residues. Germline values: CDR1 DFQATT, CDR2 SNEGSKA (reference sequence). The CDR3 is CSALGLAGAIYNEQFF. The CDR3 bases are TGCAGTGCTCTGGGACTAGCGGGAGCCATATACAATGAGCAGTTCTTC.

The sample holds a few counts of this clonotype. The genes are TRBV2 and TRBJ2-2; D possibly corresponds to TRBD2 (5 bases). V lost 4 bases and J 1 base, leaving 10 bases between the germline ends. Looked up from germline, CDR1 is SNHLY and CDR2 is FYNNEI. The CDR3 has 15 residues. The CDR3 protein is CASSGGSLNTGELFF. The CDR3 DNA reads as TGTGCCAGCAGTGGTGGGAGCCTGAACACCGGGGAGCTGTTTTTT.

The CDR3 bases are TGTGCCACGACTCAAAGGACGGGGGCCTTCGAGGCCAACGTCCTGACTTTC. Its protein product is CATTQRTGAFEANVLTF. The V gene is TRBV19, the J gene TRBJ2-6; the D gene could be TRBD1 or TRBD2 (6 bases each). Germline loops: CDR1 LNHDA, CDR2 SQIVND (reference sequence). The CDR3 contains 17 residues. Deletions cut 10 bases from V and 6 bases from J, with 25 bases between.

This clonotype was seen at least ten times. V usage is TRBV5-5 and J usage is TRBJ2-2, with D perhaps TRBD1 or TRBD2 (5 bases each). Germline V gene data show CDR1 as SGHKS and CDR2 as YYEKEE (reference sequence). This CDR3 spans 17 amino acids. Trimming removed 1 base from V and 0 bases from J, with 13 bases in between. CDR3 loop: CASSLKGWGTNTGELFF. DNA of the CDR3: TGTGCCAGCAGCTTGAAGGGATGGGGGACGAACACCGGGGAGCTGTTTTTT.

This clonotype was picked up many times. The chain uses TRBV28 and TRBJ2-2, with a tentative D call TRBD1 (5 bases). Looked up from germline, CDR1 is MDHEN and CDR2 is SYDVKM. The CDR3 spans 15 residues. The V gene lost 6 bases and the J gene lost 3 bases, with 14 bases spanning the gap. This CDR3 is CASRGLYEDTGELFF. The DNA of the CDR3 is TGTGCCAGCAGGGGGCTCTACGAGGACACCGGGGAGCTGTTTTTT.

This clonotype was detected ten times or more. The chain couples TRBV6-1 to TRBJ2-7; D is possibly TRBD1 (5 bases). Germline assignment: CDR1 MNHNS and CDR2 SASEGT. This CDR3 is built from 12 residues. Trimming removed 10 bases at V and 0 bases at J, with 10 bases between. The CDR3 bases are TGTGCCATCAGGGATTTCTCCTACGAGCAGTACTTC. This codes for CAIRDFSYEQYF.

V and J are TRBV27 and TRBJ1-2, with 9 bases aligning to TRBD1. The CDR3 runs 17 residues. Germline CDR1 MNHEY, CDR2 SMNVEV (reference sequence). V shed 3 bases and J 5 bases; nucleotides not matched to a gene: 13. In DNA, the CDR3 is TGTGCCAGCAGTTTTAGGGCCCGGGGACAGGGTGGGTATGGCTACACCTTC. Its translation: CASSFRARGQGGYGYTF.

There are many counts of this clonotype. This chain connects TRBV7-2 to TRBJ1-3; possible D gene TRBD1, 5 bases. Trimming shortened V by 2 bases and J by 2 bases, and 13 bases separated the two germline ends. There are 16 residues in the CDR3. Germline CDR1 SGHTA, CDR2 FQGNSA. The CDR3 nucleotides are TGTGCCAGCAGCTTAAACGGCAGGGTGACTGGAAACACCATATATTTT. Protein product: CASSLNGRVTGNTIYF.

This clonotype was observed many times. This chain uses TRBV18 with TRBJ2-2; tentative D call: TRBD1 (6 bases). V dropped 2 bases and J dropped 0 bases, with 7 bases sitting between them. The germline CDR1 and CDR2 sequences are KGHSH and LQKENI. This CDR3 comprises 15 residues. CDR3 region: CASSPGTPNTGELFF. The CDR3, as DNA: TGTGCCAGCTCACCAGGGACACCGAACACCGGGGAGCTGTTTTTT.

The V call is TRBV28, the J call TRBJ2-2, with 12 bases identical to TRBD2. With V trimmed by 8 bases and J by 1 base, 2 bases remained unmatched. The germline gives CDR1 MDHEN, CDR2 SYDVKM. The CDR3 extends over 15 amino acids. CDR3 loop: CASVLAGGNTGELFF. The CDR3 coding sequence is TGTGCCAGCGTACTAGCGGGGGGGAACACCGGGGAGCTGTTTTTT.

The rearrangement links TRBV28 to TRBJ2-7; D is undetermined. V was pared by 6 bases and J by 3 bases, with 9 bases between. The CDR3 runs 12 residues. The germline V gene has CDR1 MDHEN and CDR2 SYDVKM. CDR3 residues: CASRSISYEQYF. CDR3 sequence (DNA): TGTGCCAGCAGATCTATAAGCTACGAGCAGTACTTC.

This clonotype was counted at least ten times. CDR3 loop: CASSETRSDTEAFF. For the CDR3, the DNA is TGTGCCAGCAGTGAGACCAGAAGCGACACTGAAGCTTTCTTT. This sequence joins TRBV6-1 and TRBJ1-1; D is uncertain. The ends were cut back, 3 bases at V and 3 bases at J, with 11 bases in the middle. Germline CDR1 and CDR2: MNHNS and SASEGT. The CDR3 length is 14 residues.

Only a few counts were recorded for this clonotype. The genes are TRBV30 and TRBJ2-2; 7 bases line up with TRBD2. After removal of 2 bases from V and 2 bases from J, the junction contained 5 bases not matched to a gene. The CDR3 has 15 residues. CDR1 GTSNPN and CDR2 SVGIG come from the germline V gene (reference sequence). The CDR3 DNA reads TGTGCCTGGAGTCTGAGCGGGATCAACACCGGGGAGCTGTTTTTT. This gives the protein CAWSLSGINTGELFF.

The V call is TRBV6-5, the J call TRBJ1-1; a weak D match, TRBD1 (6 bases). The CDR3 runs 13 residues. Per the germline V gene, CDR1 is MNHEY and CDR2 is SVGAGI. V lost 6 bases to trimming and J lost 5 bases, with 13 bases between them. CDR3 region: CASSPPQGTEAFF. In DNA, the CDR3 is TGTGCCAGCAGCCCGCCACAGGGAACTGAAGCTTTCTTT.

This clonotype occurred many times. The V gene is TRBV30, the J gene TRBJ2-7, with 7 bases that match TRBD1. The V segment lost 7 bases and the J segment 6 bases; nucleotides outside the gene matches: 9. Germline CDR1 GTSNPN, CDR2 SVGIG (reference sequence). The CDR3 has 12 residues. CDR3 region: CAYNRGLSEQYF. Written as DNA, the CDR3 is TGTGCCTACAACAGGGGATTGAGCGAGCAGTACTTC.

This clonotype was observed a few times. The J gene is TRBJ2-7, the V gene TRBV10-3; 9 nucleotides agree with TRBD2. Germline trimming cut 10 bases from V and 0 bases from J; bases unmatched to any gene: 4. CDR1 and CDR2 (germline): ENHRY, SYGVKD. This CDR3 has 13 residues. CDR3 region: CATSSGNSYEQYF. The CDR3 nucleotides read TGTGCCACCTCTAGCGGGAACTCCTACGAGCAGTACTTC.

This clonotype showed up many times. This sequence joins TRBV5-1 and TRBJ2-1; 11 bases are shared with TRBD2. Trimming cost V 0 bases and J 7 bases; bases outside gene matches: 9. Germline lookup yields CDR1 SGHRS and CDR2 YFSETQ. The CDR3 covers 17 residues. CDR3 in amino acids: CASSLVVAGGPGNEQFF. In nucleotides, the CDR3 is TGCGCCAGCAGCTTGGTGGTAGCGGGAGGGCCGGGGAATGAGCAGTTCTTC. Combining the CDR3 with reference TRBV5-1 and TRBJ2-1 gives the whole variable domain KAGVTQTPRYLIKTRGQQVTLSCSPISGHRSVSWYQQTPGQGLQFLFEYFSETQRNKGNFPGRFSGRQFSNSRSEMNVSTLELGDSALYLCASSLVVAGGPGNEQFFGPGTRLTVL.

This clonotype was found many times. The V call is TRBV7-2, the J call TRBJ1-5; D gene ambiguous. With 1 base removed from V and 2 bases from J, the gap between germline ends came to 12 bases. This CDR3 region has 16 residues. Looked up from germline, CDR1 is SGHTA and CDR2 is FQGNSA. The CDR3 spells CASSLVLGYGNQPQHF. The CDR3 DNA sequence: TGTGCCAGCAGCTTAGTTTTGGGTTATGGCAATCAGCCCCAGCATTTT.

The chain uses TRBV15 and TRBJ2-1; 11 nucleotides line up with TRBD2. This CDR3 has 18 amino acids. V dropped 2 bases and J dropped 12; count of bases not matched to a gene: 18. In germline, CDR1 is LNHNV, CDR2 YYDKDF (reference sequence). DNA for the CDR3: TGTGCCACCAGCAGACCTGAACTTTTAGCGGGGGGGGCAGGACCGCAGTTCTTC. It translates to CATSRPELLAGGAGPQFF.

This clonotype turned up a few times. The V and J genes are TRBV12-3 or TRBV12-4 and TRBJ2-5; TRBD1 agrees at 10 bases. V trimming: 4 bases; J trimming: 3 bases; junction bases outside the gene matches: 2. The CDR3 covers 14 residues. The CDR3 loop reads CASSWTGGEETQYF. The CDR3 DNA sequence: TGTGCCAGCAGTTGGACAGGGGGAGAAGAGACCCAGTACTTC.

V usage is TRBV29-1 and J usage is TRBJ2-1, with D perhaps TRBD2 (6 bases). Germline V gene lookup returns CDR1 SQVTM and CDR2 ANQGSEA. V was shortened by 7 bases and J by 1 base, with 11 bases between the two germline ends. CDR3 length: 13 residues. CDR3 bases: TGCAGCGCTCGGGAGTCTTCCTACAATGAGCAGTTCTTC. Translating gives CSARESSYNEQFF.

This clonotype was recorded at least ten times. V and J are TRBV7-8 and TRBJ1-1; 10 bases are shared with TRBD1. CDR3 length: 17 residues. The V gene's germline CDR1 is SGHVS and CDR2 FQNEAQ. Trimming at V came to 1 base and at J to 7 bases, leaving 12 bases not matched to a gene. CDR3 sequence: CASSLVPGQGPTGEAFF. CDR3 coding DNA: TGTGCCAGCAGCTTAGTTCCGGGACAGGGGCCAACAGGTGAAGCTTTCTTT.

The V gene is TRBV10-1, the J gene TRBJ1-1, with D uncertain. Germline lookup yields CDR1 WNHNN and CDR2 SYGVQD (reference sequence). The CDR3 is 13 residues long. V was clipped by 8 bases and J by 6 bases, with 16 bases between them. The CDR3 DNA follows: TGCGCCAGCCCCGACACGAGTGGATCTGAAGCTTTCTTT. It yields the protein CASPDTSGSEAFF.

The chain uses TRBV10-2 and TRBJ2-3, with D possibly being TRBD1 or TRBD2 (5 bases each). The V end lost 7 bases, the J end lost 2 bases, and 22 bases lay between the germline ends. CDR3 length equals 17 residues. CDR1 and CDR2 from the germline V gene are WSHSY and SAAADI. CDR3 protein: CASTEVGREGYTDTQYF. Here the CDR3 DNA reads TGCGCCAGCACCGAGGTGGGACGGGAAGGATACACAGATACGCAGTATTTT.